This T cell receptor beta chain derives from a study of T cells of healthy individuals. This clonotype occurred a few times. The CDR3 loop spans 14 amino acids. Trimming cost V 1 base and J 9 bases; bases outside gene matches: 5. CDR1 is SGHTA and CDR2 is FQGNSA in the germline V gene. MiXCR was run by TCRdb on the 5' RACE reads, yielding one entry per CDR3 protein. The sample has 95,000 to 100,000 distinct CDR3 sequences; 17% are singletons. This chain connects TRBV7-2 to TRBJ2-4; 8 bases agree with TRBD2. The sequence came from a human donor in good health. The CDR3 nucleotides read TGTGCCAGCAGCTTAGGGGCCGGGAGGGGCATTCAGTACTTC. Its translation is CASSLGAGRGIQYF.